This TCR beta chain was found in a study of T cell responses to AZD1222 COVID-19 vaccine. Germline-derived CDR1 and CDR2 are MNHNY and SVGAGI (reference sequence). The CDR3 has 14 residues. V dropped 0 bases and J dropped 0 bases, with 6 bases sitting between them. The table came from immunoSEQ multiplex PCR; TCRdb's copy has only in-frame clones and leaves some out. This table has about 190,000 clones, over 70% appearing once. Study-level points and caveats: Spike regions recognized by vaccine-associated CD4 TCRs spanned the protein, led by 160-218 and 743-854. The number of AZD1222 recipients seropositive at baseline was only five to seven. Clonal diversity was possibly underestimated, and white British individuals and females predominated among donors.

Worth noting for this clone: Its antigen is not identified.

Sample: peripheral blood, taken on day 0 of MenACWY control vaccination. This TCR was recovered from an adult in good health. The rearrangement links TRBV6-6 to TRBJ2-7; D ambiguous. The CDR3 DNA sequence: TGTGCCAGCAGTTACTCACAGAACTCCTACGAGCAGTACTTC. It yields the protein CASSYSQNSYEQYF.